This T cell receptor (beta chain) was observed in a study of cytotoxic CD8 clonotypes in ibrutinib-treated CLL (dated by TCRdb to the early 2020s). With regard to the full study: The cohort included about 15 treatment-naive and fewer than 12 relapsed/refractory patients; 17 were IGHV unmutated. Partial responses were observed in around 25 patients and complete responses in 2; after a median follow-up of about 69 months, remission was maintained in around 14 patients and progression was observed in approximately twelve. Samples at response were collected after a median of about 12 months of treatment, with a range of about 6 to 40 months. On average, each sample had some 260,000 productive templates and 94,082 productive rearrangements. Longitudinal samples were obtainable from about 30% of the roughly 90 participants in the trial. Cryopreserved peripheral blood mononuclear cells were obtained prior to treatment, at the time of response, and at either disease progression or sustained remission. All remission and progressive disease samples were collected while patients were still receiving ibrutinib. Summary of the overall study and its limitations: At baseline, clonality was higher than in age-matched healthy donors and showed a strong correlation with circulating CD8+ T-cell counts. Public clonotypes were rare and either shrank or stayed stable during treatment, and the rise in clonality at ibrutinib response reflected expansion of private clonotypes. Sampling times were not matched between patients in sustained remission and patients whose disease was progressing, and lymph node repertoires were not examined. At ibrutinib response clonality went up, during sustained remission it held steady, and at progression it dropped back toward baseline.

Regarding this clone: Its recognized antigen is unknown. The input lacks base qualities; no much larger clone sits a single base away.

What the time point label conveys for this sample: roughly 2 years on ibrutinib. For TCR beta library preparation, roughly 1.8 micrograms of genomic DNA was extracted from cryopreserved PBMCs. High-throughput TCR beta sequencing was performed on longitudinal blood samples from CLL patients receiving ibrutinib monotherapy. The patients took part in an open-label, single-center phase 2 trial of ibrutinib monotherapy. A MiSeq instrument was used for deep resolution sequencing, which targeted depths ranging from 1 in 1 million up to 1 in 200,000 T cells, with coverage averaging 10x for each clonotype. The immunoSEQ hsTCRB Kit was used to generate the TCR beta libraries. The original methods were these. The data were analyzed with ImmunoSEQ Analyzer and ImmunoSEQ Data Assistant, and V, D and J gene assignments followed IMGT definitions. Clonality, which ranges from 0 to 1, was calculated as one minus the normalized Shannon entropy of productive rearrangement frequencies. Public clonotype analysis was restricted to overrepresented clonotypes comprising at least 0.05% of each patient's repertoire. Some 12 age-matched healthy donor repertoires from immuneACCESS served as clonality controls. Entries here come from immuneACCESS through TCRdb and include only in-frame sequences with V and J called. Some clones fail to appear in such tables; in the studies checked, an unresolved V gene covers under half of the shortfall, and the cause of the remainder is unknown. Clone size and the V and J calls come from that table; the DNA yielded D and trimming. The sample contains fewer than 150,000 clones, roughly 80% of them found a single time. Of the sample, approximately 3.5% is held by the ten largest clones.

CDR1 and CDR2 (SGHTA, FQGNSA) derive from the germline V gene. Spanning cysteine to phenylalanine, the CDR3 consists of 12 amino acids. Only CDR3 DNA is held: 36 bases, read in frame from base 1. V is clipped by 1 base and J by 13 bases, and the sequence between their germline boundaries is 11 bases long. The TCR comes from a human donor with chronic lymphocytic leukemia. The sample consisted of PBMCs, taken after 24 months of ibrutinib treatment. The rearrangement combines TRBV7-2 with TRBJ2-1; the D gene could be TRBD1 or TRBD2, each one agreeing over 5 bases. The CDR3 corresponds to CASSLGRGIQFF. The nucleotide sequence is TGTGCCAGCAGCTTAGGACGGGGCATCCAGTTCTTC.